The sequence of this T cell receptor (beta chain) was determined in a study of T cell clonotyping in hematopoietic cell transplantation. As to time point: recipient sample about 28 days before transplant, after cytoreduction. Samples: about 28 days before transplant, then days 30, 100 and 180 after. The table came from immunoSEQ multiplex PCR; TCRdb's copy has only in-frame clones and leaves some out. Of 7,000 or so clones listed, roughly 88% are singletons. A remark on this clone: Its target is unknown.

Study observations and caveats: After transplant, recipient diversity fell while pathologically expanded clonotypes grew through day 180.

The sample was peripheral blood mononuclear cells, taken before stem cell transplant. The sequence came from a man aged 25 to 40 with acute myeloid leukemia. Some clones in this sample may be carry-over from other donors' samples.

CDR3 protein: CASSLEWDSIEAFF. As DNA, the CDR3 is TGTGCCAGCAGCTTAGAATGGGATAGCATTGAAGCTTTCTTT. V is TRBV7-9 and J is TRBJ1-1; D not certain. Germline V gene data show CDR1 as SEHNR and CDR2 as FQNEAQ (reference sequence). CDR3 length: 14 residues. Trimming took 1 base from V and 7 from J, leaving 13 bases between them.